These 21 T cell receptor beta chains share one sample of origin, sequenced in a study of T cell responses to AZD1222 COVID-19 vaccine (dated by TCRdb to the early 2020s). The library was obtained by the immunoSEQ multiplex PCR assay. TCRdb took this table from immuneACCESS and kept in-frame rearrangements with V and J called. Such tables lack part of the clones; where checked against another copy, unresolved V genes explain under half of the gap, and the rest is unexplained. Here the sample has some 130,000 clones; over 75% occur a single time. In total, the top ten clones hold about a fifth of the sample. According to the study, the label for this sample's time point signals: baseline before first vaccination. This specimen was peripheral blood, taken on day 0 of AZD1222 vaccination. The receptor source for this set is an adult in good health.

This chain uses TRBV28 with TRBJ1-3; perhaps TRBD1 as D (5 bases). The ends were cut back, 2 bases at V and 2 bases at J, with 10 bases in the middle. Per germline, CDR1 MDHEN and CDR2 SYDVKM. The CDR3 is made up of 15 amino acids. The CDR3 DNA reads as TGTGCCAGCAGTTTAATAGGGGCGGCTGGAAACACCATATATTTT. Translating it yields CASSLIGAAGNTIYF.

V is TRBV19 and J is TRBJ1-1; tentative D call: TRBD1 (5 bases). There are 12 residues in the CDR3. Trimming left V 4 bases short and J 9 bases short, with 12 bases between. Germline values: CDR1 LNHDA, CDR2 SQIVND (reference sequence). CDR3 in amino acids: CASSRDPLKAFF. The CDR3 nucleotides are TGTGCCAGTAGTAGGGACCCCCTGAAAGCTTTCTTT.

The chain is built from TRBV30 and TRBJ1-1; 7 bases line up with TRBD1. The CDR3 covers 17 residues. V shed 1 base, J shed 0 bases, and the junction held 11 bases outside the gene matches. Germline CDR1 reads GTSNPN; CDR2 reads SVGIG (reference sequence). Here the CDR3 DNA reads TGTGCCTGGAGTGCGACAGGGTTTGAGTTCGTGAACACTGAAGCTTTCTTT. Its translation: CAWSATGFEFVNTEAFF.

This sequence joins TRBV7-2 and TRBJ2-7; D is undetermined. The V end lost 1 base, the J end lost 2 bases, and 6 bases lay between the germline ends. This CDR3 spans 13 amino acids. Germline CDR1 is SGHTA and CDR2 is FQGNSA. CDR3 sequence (DNA): TGTGCCAGCAGCTTAGTCGTACCCTACGAGCAGTACTTC. It is translated as CASSLVVPYEQYF.

V and J are TRBV27 and TRBJ1-5, with D uncertain. The CDR3 is 14 residues long. V was pared by 5 bases and J by 7 bases, with 15 bases between. Germline values: CDR1 MNHEY, CDR2 SMNVEV (reference sequence). For the CDR3, the DNA is TGTGCCAGCAGTCTAGCGGGAGATGGACAGCCCCAGCATTTT. Residues: CASSLAGDGQPQHF.

The V and J genes are TRBV4-3 and TRBJ2-1, with a weak D call TRBD2 (5 bases). The CDR3 is 17 amino acids. The germline gives CDR1 LGHNA, CDR2 YSLEER. V was clipped by 0 bases and J by 0 bases, with 12 bases between them. CDR3 sequence (DNA): TGCGCCAGCAGCCAAGATCCGAGGGCGAGCTCCTACAATGAGCAGTTCTTC. Its translation: CASSQDPRASSYNEQFF.

The genes are TRBV6-4 and TRBJ2-3, with a possible D match to TRBD2 (5 bases). Germline CDR1 is MRHNA and CDR2 is SNTAGT. V lost 2 bases and J lost 5, with 14 bases in between. The CDR3 is made up of 15 amino acids. The CDR3 DNA follows: TGTGCCAGCAGTGACCGCCTTTTTGGAGGAGATACGCAGTATTTT. Amino acid sequence: CASSDRLFGGDTQYF.

This clone showed up just once. This chain connects TRBV2 to TRBJ1-5; D is unclear. The CDR3 runs 15 residues. The V end was cut by 6 bases, the J end by 0 bases, with 12 bases between. Germline V lookup: CDR1 SNHLY, CDR2 FYNNEI. CDR3 in DNA: TGTGCCAGCAGCCCTGACCTGTATAGCAATCAGCCCCAGCATTTT. Translation: CASSPDLYSNQPQHF.

In nucleotides, the CDR3 is TGCAGTGCTAGTTTCGGGGCAGCTTATGGCTACACCTTC. Amino acid sequence: CSASFGAAYGYTF. This chain connects TRBV20-1 to TRBJ1-2, with D perhaps TRBD1 (5 bases). Trimming removed 3 bases from V and 5 bases from J, with 13 bases in between. CDR1 is DFQATT, CDR2 SNEGSKA, per germline (reference sequence). The CDR3 is made up of 13 amino acids.

The chain uses TRBV5-4 and TRBJ2-7; D uncertain. V shed 1 base and J shed 0 bases, with 8 bases lying between them. Germline V gene lookup returns CDR1 SGHNT and CDR2 YYREEE (reference sequence). The CDR3 loop spans 14 amino acids. The CDR3: CASSLTGTSYEQYF. The CDR3 DNA sequence: TGTGCCAGCAGCTTGACTGGTACCTCCTACGAGCAGTACTTC.

V usage is TRBV6-2 or TRBV6-3 and J usage is TRBJ1-5; no firm D call. V lost 5 bases to trimming and J lost 9 bases, with 14 bases between them. The germline CDR1 and CDR2 sequences are MNHEY and SVGEGT. The CDR3 has 13 amino acids. As DNA, the CDR3 is TGTGCCAGCAGTCTAAGGGAAATCCCGCCCCAGCATTTT. Translation: CASSLREIPPQHF.

This chain connects TRBV24-1 to TRBJ2-3; 9 positions match TRBD1. Germline V lookup: CDR1 KGHDR, CDR2 SFDVKD. V gave up 3 bases and J gave up 3 bases; unmatched junction bases: 3. The CDR3 contains 15 residues. DNA of the CDR3: TGTGCCACCAGTGATCGAGACAGGGGGACAGATACGCAGTATTTT. This sequence encodes CATSDRDRGTDTQYF.

This rearrangement joins TRBV6-4 to TRBJ1-3; perhaps TRBD1 as D (6 bases). The germline gives CDR1 MRHNA, CDR2 SNTAGT. V was trimmed by 6 bases and J by 2 bases, leaving 14 bases between them. The CDR3 covers 15 residues. CDR3 sequence: CASSPGVEPGNTIYF. CDR3 DNA: TGTGCCAGCAGCCCAGGGGTCGAGCCTGGAAACACCATATATTTT.

This chain uses TRBV19 with TRBJ1-6; D is perhaps TRBD1 (5 bases). CDR1 and CDR2 (germline): LNHDA, SQIVND (reference sequence). The CDR3 consists of 12 residues. Between the trimmed V and J ends, which lost 10 bases and 7 bases, there was a span of 11 bases. The DNA for the CDR3 is TGTGCCACCCGGGACCCCAATTCACCCCTCCACTTT. Its protein product is CATRDPNSPLHF.

The chain links TRBV5-1 to TRBJ2-1; D is unclear. V lost 0 bases, J lost 2 bases, and 6 bases lay in between. CDR1 is SGHRS, CDR2 YFSETQ, per germline. This CDR3 has 14 residues. The CDR3, as DNA: TGCGCCAGCAGCTTGGACGGAACCTACAATGAGCAGTTCTTC. Protein: CASSLDGTYNEQFF.

V is TRBV19 and J is TRBJ1-5, with 9 bases that match TRBD1. The germline CDR1 and CDR2 sequences are LNHDA and SQIVND (reference sequence). This CDR3 is built from 18 residues. V trimming: 5 bases; J trimming: 1 base; junction bases outside the gene matches: 12. In DNA form, the CDR3 reads TGTGCCAGTAGTTTCAACAGGGGGCGCGGAGGGAGCAATCAGCCCCAGCATTTT. Residues: CASSFNRGRGGSNQPQHF.

This clone came up once. The chain has TRBV4-3 and TRBJ2-7; 13 positions match TRBD2. The CDR3 consists of 18 residues. The J segment lost 4 bases and the V segment lost 0 bases, leaving 9 bases of the junction unmatched. Germline V gives CDR1 LGHNA, CDR2 YSLEER. DNA of the CDR3: TGCGCCAGCAGCCAAGAAGCCTCCAGGACTAGCGGGAGTTACGAGCAGTACTTC. This encodes CASSQEASRTSGSYEQYF.

The chain couples TRBV27 to TRBJ2-3; D perhaps matches TRBD1 (5 bases). This CDR3 has 14 amino acids. Germline values: CDR1 MNHEY, CDR2 SMNVEV (reference sequence). Trimming took 2 bases from V and 2 from J, leaving 8 bases between them. The CDR3 nucleotides read TGTGCCAGCAGTTTACGGACATTCACAGATACGCAGTATTTT. Translation: CASSLRTFTDTQYF.

A remark on this clone: The identical CDR3 is also encoded by other nucleotide sequences in the sample. The rearrangement joins TRBV6-5 to TRBJ2-7, with no clear D. The germline CDR1 and CDR2 sequences are MNHEY and SVGAGI. This CDR3 is built from 11 residues. V dropped 6 bases and J dropped 6 bases, with 9 bases sitting between them. This CDR3 reads CASSQGSEQYF. As DNA, the CDR3 is TGTGCCAGCAGCCAAGGGTCCGAGCAGTACTTC.

The chain carries TRBV6-2 or TRBV6-3 and TRBJ2-1, with 7 bases that match TRBD1. The CDR3 is 14 residues long. Germline loops: CDR1 MNHEY, CDR2 SVGEGT. V gave up 3 bases and J gave up 9 bases; unmatched junction bases: 8. CDR3 in DNA: TGTGCCAGCAGTTATTTGGGCAGGGGGTCTGAGCAGTTCTTC. Translating it yields CASSYLGRGSEQFF.

The chain links TRBV7-2 to TRBJ1-5; D gene uncertain. V lost 8 bases, J lost 3 bases, and 11 bases lay in between. This CDR3 is built from 13 residues. CDR1 is SGHTA and CDR2 is FQGNSA in the germline V gene. Here the CDR3 DNA reads TGTGCCAGCGTCCACGGCCCCAATCAGCCCCAGCATTTT. It translates to CASVHGPNQPQHF.